These 20 T cell receptor beta chains were sequenced from one sample in a study of control samples from healthy donors and cancer patients. Profiling relied on immunoSEQ multiplex PCR, and the TCRdb table lists in-frame clones only, not all of them. Among 110,000 to 150,000 clones listed, around 94% were seen once. The specimen was blood. These TCRs come from a man aged 35 to 55 in good health.

This sequence joins TRBV19 and TRBJ2-2; D not certain. This CDR3 region has 14 residues. The germline V and J ends were trimmed by 4 bases and 0 bases, with 6 bases remaining between them. Germline V gives CDR1 LNHDA, CDR2 SQIVND (reference sequence). As DNA, the CDR3 is TGTGCCAGTAGTACGTCCGCGAACACCGGGGAGCTGTTTTTT. As protein: CASSTSANTGELFF. Based on the CDR3 plus reference TRBV19 and TRBJ2-2, the full variable domain is DGGITQSPKYLFRKEGQNVTLSCEQNLNHDAMYWYRQDPGQGLRLIYYSQIVNDFQKGDIAEGYSVSREKKESFPLTVTSAQKNPTAFYLCASSTSANTGELFFGEGSRLTVL.

This chain joins TRBV7-9 and TRBJ2-5; TRBD1 matches 7 bases. CDR1 and CDR2 (germline): SEHNR, FQNEAQ (reference sequence). J was trimmed by 2 bases and V by 2 bases; bases with no gene match: 5. The CDR3 consists of 15 residues. CDR3 residues: CASSLRGRSQETQYF. CDR3 in DNA: TGTGCCAGCAGCTTAAGGGGGCGGAGTCAAGAGACCCAGTACTTC. Complete variable domain (other parts from reference TRBV7-9 and TRBJ2-5): DTGVSQNPRHKITKRGQNVTFRCDPISEHNRLYWYRQTLGQGPEFLTYFQNEAQLEKSRLLSDRFSAERPKGSFSTLEIQRTEQGDSAMYLCASSLRGRSQETQYFGPGTRLLVL.

The chain is built from TRBV18 and TRBJ1-5; 7 nucleotides agree with TRBD1. The CDR3 extends over 14 amino acids. Germline-derived CDR1 and CDR2 are KGHSH and LQKENI. The V segment lost 2 bases and the J segment 4 bases; nucleotides outside the gene matches: 2. The CDR3 loop reads CASSPGGQNQPQHF. CDR3 in DNA: TGTGCCAGCTCACCAGGGGGACAGAATCAGCCCCAGCATTTT.

The rearrangement links TRBV5-4 to TRBJ2-3, with TRBD2 identical over 9 bases. J lost 2 bases, V lost 2 bases, and 6 bases had no gene match. The CDR3 spans 16 residues. Germline V gives CDR1 SGHNT, CDR2 YYREEE (reference sequence). The DNA of the CDR3 is TGTGCCAGCAGCTTAGGTGCTAGCGGGGACACAGATACGCAGTATTTT. Translated: CASSLGASGDTDTQYF. The full variable domain, in which reference TRBV5-4 and TRBJ2-3 provide the parts outside the CDR3, is ETGVTQSPTHLIKTRGQQVTLRCSSQSGHNTVSWYQQALGQGPQFIFQYYREEENGRGNFPPRFSGLQFPNYSSELNVNALELDDSALYLCASSLGASGDTDTQYFGPGTRLTVL.

The V and J genes are TRBV11-2 and TRBJ1-1, with D perhaps TRBD1 (5 bases). The V end was cut by 3 bases, the J end by 3 bases, with 8 bases between. This CDR3 comprises 13 residues. Germline lookup yields CDR1 SGHAT and CDR2 FQNNGV. CDR3 loop: CASSFSRDTEAFF. The CDR3 region has the DNA TGTGCCAGCAGCTTCTCCAGGGACACTGAAGCTTTCTTT. The full variable domain, rest sourced from reference TRBV11-2 and TRBJ1-1, is EAGVAQSPRYKIIEKRQSVAFWCNPISGHATLYWYQQILGQGPKLLIQFQNNGVVDDSQLPKDRFSAERLKGVDSTLKIQPAKLEDSAVYLCASSFSRDTEAFFGQGTRLTVV.

This clone appeared once. The V gene is TRBV9, the J gene TRBJ2-7; 8 nucleotides match TRBD1. The V segment lost 0 bases and the J segment 3 bases; nucleotides outside the gene matches: 8. Germline CDR1 reads SGDLS; CDR2 reads YYNGEE. The CDR3 sequence is 16 residues long. This CDR3 is CASSVAGGTGLYEQYF. Here the CDR3 DNA reads TGTGCCAGCAGCGTAGCTGGAGGGACAGGCCTCTACGAGCAGTACTTC.

CDR3 nucleotides: TGTGCCAGCAGTCAGGAAGGAGTCGGCTACACCTTC. This translates into CASSQEGVGYTF. This rearrangement joins TRBV12-3 or TRBV12-4 to TRBJ1-2; D remains unclear. Trimming stripped 5 bases from V and 8 bases from J, with 12 bases between. The CDR3 has 12 amino acids.

A remark on this clone: Other nucleotide sequences in the sample specify the same CDR3. V is TRBV12-3 or TRBV12-4 and J is TRBJ1-3; D call uncertain. This CDR3 is built from 12 residues. Trimming left V 5 bases short and J 2 bases short, with 4 bases between. CDR3 DNA sequence: TGTGCCAGCAGTCCGACTGGAAACACCATATATTTT. This translates into CASSPTGNTIYF.

This CDR3 is CASSEFRGTYNEQFF. Written as DNA, the CDR3 is TGCGCCAGCAGTGAGTTTCGGGGGACCTACAATGAGCAGTTCTTC. This chain connects TRBV10-2 to TRBJ2-1, with a possible D match to TRBD2 (6 bases). CDR3 length: 15 residues. Trimming left V 1 base short and J 2 bases short, with 9 bases between. In germline, CDR1 is WSHSY, CDR2 SAAADI.

The chain couples TRBV5-1 to TRBJ2-3; 9 bases fit TRBD2. This CDR3 has 16 amino acids. Trimming cost V 2 bases and J 2 bases; bases outside gene matches: 6. Germline V lookup: CDR1 SGHRS, CDR2 YFSETQ. CDR3 protein: CASSLELAGITDTQYF. CDR3 DNA: TGCGCCAGCAGCTTAGAGCTAGCGGGAATCACAGATACGCAGTATTTT.

This clone has more than one count but fewer than ten. V gene TRBV18 combines with J gene TRBJ1-1; unclear D gene. The germline V gene has CDR1 KGHSH and CDR2 LQKENI. CDR3 length equals 13 residues. The V end lost 0 bases, the J end lost 2 bases, and 4 bases lay between the germline ends. The CDR3 DNA follows: TGTGCCAGCTCACCACCGGGCAACACTGAAGCTTTCTTT. Its protein is CASSPPGNTEAFF.

The chain links TRBV6-2 or TRBV6-3 to TRBJ1-6; D is uncertain. Trimming shortened V by 5 bases and J by 10 bases, and 15 bases separated the two germline ends. Germline V gene data show CDR1 as MNHEY and CDR2 as SVGEGT. CDR3 length: 14 residues. This CDR3 reads CASSLGSPESPLHF. The CDR3 DNA reads TGTGCCAGCAGTCTCGGTAGTCCAGAGTCACCCCTCCACTTT.

This sequence joins TRBV7-2 and TRBJ2-7; D remains unclear. CDR1 is SGHTA and CDR2 is FQGNSA in the germline V gene. CDR3 size: 12 residues. V was pared by 3 bases and J by 7 bases, with 10 bases between. This CDR3 reads CASSLGSWEQYF. The DNA of the CDR3 is TGTGCCAGCAGCTTGGGGTCCTGGGAGCAGTACTTC. The variable domain in full, with the rest retrieved from reference TRBV7-2 and TRBJ2-7, is GAGVSQSPSNKVTEKGKDVELRCDPISGHTALYWYRQSLGQGLEFLIYFQGNSAPDKSGLPSDRFSAERTGGSVSTLTIQRTQQEDSAVYLCASSLGSWEQYFGPGTRLTVT.

The chain employs TRBV19 and TRBJ2-7, with a tentative D call TRBD2 (6 bases). Germline CDR1 reads LNHDA; CDR2 reads SQIVND (reference sequence). V lost 7 bases and J 3 bases, leaving 7 bases between the germline ends. The CDR3 has 11 amino acids. This chain's CDR3 is CASTSDYEQYF. For the CDR3, the DNA is TGTGCCAGTACTAGCGACTACGAGCAGTACTTC. The whole variable domain, remainder taken from reference TRBV19 and TRBJ2-7, is DGGITQSPKYLFRKEGQNVTLSCEQNLNHDAMYWYRQDPGQGLRLIYYSQIVNDFQKGDIAEGYSVSREKKESFPLTVTSAQKNPTAFYLCASTSDYEQYFGPGTRLTVT.

The chain employs TRBV27 and TRBJ1-1; D not resolved. V was shortened by 7 bases and J by 0 bases, with 9 bases between the two germline ends. The CDR3 is made up of 13 amino acids. The germline CDR1 and CDR2 sequences are MNHEY and SMNVEV (reference sequence). The CDR3 DNA is TGTGCCAGCATAGGCCGGTTGAACACTGAAGCTTTCTTT. Translated, it gives CASIGRLNTEAFF.

This chain links TRBV29-1 with TRBJ1-5, with D tentatively TRBD1 (6 bases). The germline V gene encodes CDR1 SQVTM and CDR2 ANQGSEA. The CDR3 runs 13 residues. Trimming shortened V by 3 bases and J by 7 bases, and 13 bases separated the two germline ends. This CDR3 is CSVEAGAGQPQHF. Written as DNA, the CDR3 is TGCAGCGTTGAGGCGGGGGCTGGGCAGCCCCAGCATTTT. The full variable domain, rest sourced from reference TRBV29-1 and TRBJ1-5, is SAVISQKPSRDICQRGTSLTIQCQVDSQVTMMFWYRQQPGQSLTLIATANQGSEATYESGFVIDKFPISRPNLTFSTLTVSNMSPEDSSIYLCSVEAGAGQPQHFGDGTRLSIL.

The J gene is TRBJ1-5, the V gene TRBV3-1 (or the pseudogene TRBV3-2), with a weak D call TRBD1 (6 bases). Germline-derived CDR1 and CDR2 are LGHDT and YNNKEL (reference sequence). The CDR3 runs to 15 residues. V was cut by 2 bases and J by 2 bases, with 10 bases left in between. CDR3 in DNA: TGTGCCAGCAGCCAAAGGGGGACTGGCAATCAGCCCCAGCATTTT. Encoded protein: CASSQRGTGNQPQHF.

The chain uses TRBV3-1 (or the pseudogene TRBV3-2) and TRBJ1-1; TRBD1 agrees at 7 bases. Germline V gene data show CDR1 as LGHDT and CDR2 as YNNKEL (reference sequence). Losses at the gene ends were 4 bases for V and 0 bases for J; bases not matched to a gene: 2. This CDR3 is built from 14 residues. CDR3 coding DNA: TGTGCCAGCAGCCCGACAGGGATGAACACTGAAGCTTTCTTT. It codes for CASSPTGMNTEAFF.

The chain recombines TRBV4-1 with TRBJ2-7; D remains ambiguous. The CDR3 covers 13 residues. Looked up from germline, CDR1 is MGHRA and CDR2 is YSYEKL. Trimming shortened V by 6 bases and J by 3 bases, and 12 bases separated the two germline ends. Here the CDR3 DNA reads TGCGCCAGCAGTTCACAATTCCTCTACGAGCAGTACTTC. It is translated as CASSSQFLYEQYF.

The chain joins TRBV5-1 to TRBJ2-7, with 11 bases that match TRBD2. CDR3 length: 16 residues. V dropped 0 bases and J dropped 5; count of bases not matched to a gene: 7. Germline loops: CDR1 SGHRS, CDR2 YFSETQ. The CDR3 DNA sequence: TGCGCCAGCAGCTTGGAGGCTAGCGGGAGGATCGACGAGCAGTACTTC. It codes for CASSLEASGRIDEQYF. The full variable domain, in which reference TRBV5-1 and TRBJ2-7 provide the parts outside the CDR3, is KAGVTQTPRYLIKTRGQQVTLSCSPISGHRSVSWYQQTPGQGLQFLFEYFSETQRNKGNFPGRFSGRQFSNSRSEMNVSTLELGDSALYLCASSLEASGRIDEQYFGPGTRLTVT.